The 21 T cell receptor beta chains in this list originate from one sample, sequenced in a study of blood T cells in healthy people across ages. PCR was performed a second time for roughly 7 to 12 cycles using a sample-barcoded 5' primer and a J-beta primer mix. TCRdb independently ran MiXCR on the 5' RACE reads; one entry per CDR3 protein. Here the sample spans 1.5 million to 2 million distinct CDR3 sequences, 28% being singletons. Source material: blood. Receptors originate from a woman aged 30 to 39 in good health.

This clonotype was detected only a few times. V is TRBV24-1 and J is TRBJ2-3; D not certain. The V end lost 2 bases, the J end lost 2 bases, and 10 bases lay between the germline ends. CDR1 and CDR2 from the germline V gene are KGHDR and SFDVKD. This CDR3 has 15 residues. CDR3 protein: CATSDSGLLTDTQYF. The CDR3 DNA sequence: TGTGCCACCAGTGATTCAGGTCTCCTCACAGATACGCAGTATTTT.

In this sample, this clonotype turned up a few times. One end of the junction does not line up with germline, which may come from a read error. The DNA for the CDR3 is TGTACCAGCAGCACAGGGAACTATGGCTACACCTTC. Encoded protein: CTSSTGNYGYTF. V and J are TRBV7-9 and TRBJ1-2; maybe TRBD1 (6 bases). The CDR3 runs to 12 residues. Per the germline V gene, CDR1 is SEHNR and CDR2 is FQNEAQ (reference sequence).

There are a few counts of this clonotype. The chain uses TRBV5-1 and TRBJ1-1; D ambiguous. Germline lookup yields CDR1 SGHRS and CDR2 YFSETQ. The ends were cut back, 4 bases at V and 7 bases at J, with 11 bases in the middle. CDR3 length: 12 residues. DNA of the CDR3: TGCGCCAGCAGCGCGATAGGGCGTGAAGCTTTCTTT. Encoded protein: CASSAIGREAFF.

This clonotype was seen just once. The chain employs TRBV2 and TRBJ2-3, with D unresolved. CDR1 and CDR2 (germline): SNHLY, FYNNEI. The CDR3 consists of 12 residues. V lost 2 bases to trimming and J lost 8 bases, with 8 bases between them. CDR3 loop: CASSELRSTQYF. CDR3 coding DNA: TGTGCCAGCAGTGAACTTAGAAGTACGCAGTATTTT.

This clonotype was seen many times. The CDR3 sequence: CASSAGQAEQYF. CDR3 sequence (DNA): TGTGCCAGCAGTGCCGGACAAGCTGAGCAGTACTTC. V gene TRBV27 combines with J gene TRBJ2-7, with D maybe TRBD1 (5 bases). Trimming cost V 5 bases and J 7 bases, with 12 bases left between them. This CDR3 comprises 12 residues. The germline gives CDR1 MNHEY, CDR2 SMNVEV (reference sequence).

This sequence joins TRBV12-3 or TRBV12-4 and TRBJ2-5, with a weak D call TRBD2 (6 bases). The length of the CDR3 is 14 residues. V shed 5 bases and J shed 1 base, with 11 bases lying between them. As DNA, the CDR3 is TGTGCCAGCAGTACACAGCGGGCCCAAGAGACCCAGTACTTC. The encoded protein is CASSTQRAQETQYF.

This clonotype has only a few counts. Mismatch with germline at one junction end may stem from a read error. The rearrangement uses TRBV20-1 and TRBJ2-5, with 10 bases fitting TRBD2. Germline V gene sequence: CDR1 DFQATT, CDR2 SNEGSKA (reference sequence). This CDR3 region has 15 residues. CDR3 residues: CSTSETSGYQETQYF. The CDR3 nucleotides read TGCAGTACTAGTGAGACTAGCGGGTACCAAGAGACCCAGTACTTC.

The table lists this clonotype with many counts. One junction end does not reproduce the germline sequence, and a read error may be involved. The chain recombines TRBV5-1 with TRBJ2-7, with D unclear. The CDR3 length is 12 residues. CDR1 and CDR2 (germline): SGHRS, YFSETQ. Written as DNA, the CDR3 is TGTGCCAGCAGCTTGGGGTCGGGTGAGCAGTACTTC. Amino acid sequence: CASSLGSGEQYF.

This clonotype was counted between two and nine times. The chain combines TRBV6-2 or TRBV6-3 with TRBJ2-5; 7 positions agree with TRBD2. The CDR3 length is 12 residues. With V trimmed by 7 bases and J by 12 bases, 11 bases remained unmatched. Germline V gene data show CDR1 as MNHEY and CDR2 as SVGEGT. CDR3 nucleotide sequence: TGTGCCAGCACCAACCTGGGACTACTGAAGTACTTC. This encodes CASTNLGLLKYF.

In this sample, this clonotype turned up many times. V gene TRBV10-3 combines with J gene TRBJ2-7; 10 nucleotides match TRBD2. Germline V gene sequence: CDR1 ENHRY, CDR2 SYGVKD. CDR3 size: 13 residues. V was clipped by 7 bases and J by 5 bases; unmatched bases: 5. CDR3 loop: CAITGTSDHEQYF. The CDR3 DNA reads as TGTGCCATCACCGGGACTAGCGACCACGAGCAGTACTTC.

In regard to this clonotype: The junction and the germline gene differ at one end; a read error may be behind it. In DNA, the CDR3 is TGTACCAGCAGTTCGTTAGGACAAAGGAGAGATGCGCAGTATTTT. Protein: CTSSSLGQRRDAQYF. V gene TRBV25-1 combines with J gene TRBJ2-3; D possibly corresponds to TRBD1 (5 bases). CDR1 is MGHDK, CDR2 SYGVNS, per germline. This CDR3 is 15 amino acids long.

This clonotype has just a few counts. The chain links TRBV6-1 to TRBJ2-5; 8 nucleotides match TRBD1. The CDR3 is made up of 13 amino acids. CDR1 is MNHNS, CDR2 SASEGT, per germline. The V gene end was trimmed by 8 bases and the J gene end by 2 bases; junction bases not matched to a gene: 4. CDR3 coding DNA: TGTGCCAGCCCCGGGACAGGACAAGAGACCCAGTACTTC. Protein: CASPGTGQETQYF.

V gene TRBV14 combines with J gene TRBJ2-3, with TRBD2 matching over 10 bases. The CDR3 runs 16 residues. Per the germline V gene, CDR1 is SGHDN and CDR2 is FVKESK. V lost 0 bases, J lost 6 bases, and 6 bases stayed unmatched. CDR3 coding DNA: TGTGCCAGCAGCCAAGATCGGCTAGCGGGAGCTGATACGCAGTATTTT. Amino acid sequence: CASSQDRLAGADTQYF.

The V and J genes are TRBV6-5 and TRBJ1-1; D not resolved. V was cut by 5 bases and J by 5 bases, with 12 bases left in between. CDR1 is MNHEY and CDR2 is SVGAGI in the germline V gene. The CDR3 runs 13 residues. As DNA, the CDR3 is TGTGCCAGCAGTCCCCGGCCGGGGACTGAAGCTTTCTTT. Encoded protein: CASSPRPGTEAFF.

This clonotype was seen only a few times. This chain links TRBV29-1 with TRBJ2-4; no clear D gene. Germline lookup yields CDR1 SQVTM and CDR2 ANQGSEA. Deletions cut 6 bases from V and 0 bases from J, with 15 bases between. This CDR3 contains 15 residues. The CDR3 reads CSVPGRAEAKNIQYF. The CDR3 DNA is TGCAGCGTACCCGGGCGTGCCGAAGCCAAAAACATTCAGTACTTC. Variable domain in full (rest from reference TRBV29-1 and TRBJ2-4): SAVISQKPSRDICQRGTSLTIQCQVDSQVTMMFWYRQQPGQSLTLIATANQGSEATYESGFVIDKFPISRPNLTFSTLTVSNMSPEDSSIYLCSVPGRAEAKNIQYFGAGTRLSVL.

V and J are TRBV2 and TRBJ2-7, with TRBD2 as a possible D gene (6 bases). The J call may be incorrect, as the DNA end agrees better with TRBJ2-5. The germline CDR1 and CDR2 sequences are SNHLY and FYNNEI. The CDR3 contains 14 residues. In nucleotides, the CDR3 is TGTGCCAGCCGTCCGGGGGTAGGAGGAGAGACCCAGTACTTC. It encodes CASRPGVGGETQYF.

Comments on this clonotype: A read error may explain this, as a much larger clone is one base away. The J gene is TRBJ2-1, the V gene TRBV6-6, with a tentative D call TRBD2 (6 bases). Germline CDR1 is MNHNY and CDR2 is SVGAGI (reference sequence). This CDR3 contains 15 residues. Here the CDR3 reads CASSPQGGSYNEQVF. The CDR3 nucleotides read TGTGCCAGCAGCCCCCAGGGAGGCTCCTACAATGAGCAGGTCTTC.

This clonotype was found many times. One end of the junction varies from germline; a read error may be responsible. V gene TRBV11-2 combines with J gene TRBJ2-6; a possible D gene is TRBD1 (5 bases). This CDR3 contains 15 residues. The germline CDR1 and CDR2 sequences are SGHAT and FQNNGV. The CDR3 DNA reads as TGCGCCAGCAGCGTTCAGGGTTCAGGGGCCAACGTCCTGACTTTC. This codes for CASSVQGSGANVLTF.

The chain employs TRBV20-1 and TRBJ1-5; D uncertain. Trimming pared 6 bases from V and 2 bases from J, leaving 11 bases between. The V gene's germline CDR1 is DFQATT and CDR2 SNEGSKA (reference sequence). The CDR3 is 13 residues long. The CDR3 coding sequence is TGCAGTGCCCCGCAACTGGGCAATCAGCCCCAGCATTTT. Amino acid sequence: CSAPQLGNQPQHF.

J is TRBJ1-1 and V is TRBV20-1, with D possibly being TRBD1 (5 bases). Trimming stripped 5 bases from V and 0 bases from J, with 19 bases between. The CDR3 spans 16 residues. Germline loops: CDR1 DFQATT, CDR2 SNEGSKA (reference sequence). CDR3 bases: TGCAGTGCTGGCCTGGGGGGTACGGACCTGAACACTGAAGCTTTCTTT. Its protein product is CSAGLGGTDLNTEAFF.

Turning to this clonotype: One base away lies a much larger clone, so this may be a sequencing read error. The chain recombines TRBV6-5 with TRBJ1-1, with a tentative D call TRBD1 (6 bases). Deletions cut 7 bases from V and 3 bases from J, with 15 bases between. CDR3 length: 14 residues. CDR1 is MNHEY, CDR2 SVGAGI, per germline. DNA for the CDR3: TGTGCCAGCACCCGCAGGGGAGGGGACACTGAAGCTTTCTTT. Translation: CASTRRGGDTEAFF.